These T cell receptor beta chains were read from a single sample in a study of cytomegalovirus exposure and HLA in healthy donors. Method: immunoSEQ multiplex PCR; TCRdb's copy keeps in-frame clones and lacks some. This table has over 150,000 clones, over 70% appearing once. The sample consisted of PBMCs. These receptor sequences come from a woman aged 45-59 years in good health and CMV-seropositive. The CDR3 runs from the conserved cysteine through the conserved F or W. Each record gives: clone size, V gene, D gene, J gene, CDR3 protein, CDR3 DNA. The D gene is left open where the match is weak. Clone size is not always given. Where it is, it says once, few, many or a class for expanded clones.

clone size: NA; V gene: TRBV5-6; D gene: NA; J gene: TRBJ1-4; CDR3 protein: CASSLDSPGEKLFF; CDR3 DNA: TGTGCCAGCAGCTTAGACAGTCCGGGTGAAAAACTGTTTTTT
clone size: NA; V gene: TRBV19; D gene: TRBD1; J gene: TRBJ1-4; CDR3 protein: CAAGTGALGGEKLFF; CDR3 DNA: TGTGCCGCAGGGACAGGCGCCCTGGGGGGTGAAAAACTGTTTTTT
clone size: NA; V gene: TRBV2; D gene: NA; J gene: TRBJ1-2; CDR3 protein: CASSEWAANNYGYTF; CDR3 DNA: TGTGCCAGCAGTGAATGGGCAGCAAATAACTATGGCTACACCTTC
clone size: many; V gene: TRBV18; D gene: TRBD2; J gene: TRBJ2-1; CDR3 protein: CASSLQAGAYNSYNEQFF; CDR3 DNA: TGTGCCAGCTCACTGCAAGCGGGGGCCTATAATTCCTACAATGAGCAGTTCTTC
clone size: NA; V gene: TRBV7-3; D gene: TRBD2; J gene: TRBJ2-1; CDR3 protein: CASSPSSGGSNEQFF; CDR3 DNA: TGTGCCAGCAGCCCCTCTAGCGGGGGGTCGAATGAGCAGTTCTTC
clone size: NA; V gene: TRBV7-9; D gene: NA; J gene: TRBJ1-1; CDR3 protein: CSSSLSQTEAFF; CDR3 DNA: TGTTCCAGCAGCTTATCGCAGACTGAAGCTTTCTTT
clone size: NA; V gene: TRBV30; D gene: NA; J gene: TRBJ1-6; CDR3 protein: CAWNPGDSVSPLHF; CDR3 DNA: TGTGCCTGGAACCCAGGGGATTCAGTTTCACCCCTCCACTTT
clone size: few; V gene: TRBV6-5; D gene: NA; J gene: TRBJ2-7; CDR3 protein: CASSYRYEQYF; CDR3 DNA: TGTGCCAGCAGTTATCGTTACGAGCAGTACTTC
clone size: NA; V gene: TRBV2; D gene: NA; J gene: TRBJ1-1; CDR3 protein: CASSEGAGVEETEAFF; CDR3 DNA: TGTGCCAGCAGTGAAGGGGCGGGTGTTGAAGAGACTGAAGCTTTCTTT
clone size: NA; V gene: TRBV19; D gene: NA; J gene: TRBJ1-2; CDR3 protein: CASSLFDSSYGYTF; CDR3 DNA: TGTGCCAGTAGTTTATTCGACAGCTCATATGGCTACACCTTC
clone size: NA; V gene: TRBV5-1; D gene: TRBD1; J gene: TRBJ1-5; CDR3 protein: CASSLVPGQGGQPQHF; CDR3 DNA: TGCGCCAGCAGCTTGGTACCGGGACAGGGCGGACAGCCCCAGCATTTT
clone size: NA; V gene: TRBV7-8; D gene: NA; J gene: TRBJ2-7; CDR3 protein: CASSLRTAYEQYF; CDR3 DNA: TGTGCCAGCAGCTTAAGGACAGCCTACGAGCAGTACTTC
clone size: NA; V gene: TRBV5-6; D gene: NA; J gene: TRBJ2-7; CDR3 protein: CASSLLSSYEQYF; CDR3 DNA: TGTGCCAGCAGCTTGTTATCGAGCTACGAGCAGTACTTC
clone size: NA; V gene: TRBV9; D gene: TRBD1; J gene: TRBJ1-2; CDR3 protein: CASSPRDRAWGYTF; CDR3 DNA: TGTGCCAGCAGCCCCCGGGACAGGGCTTGGGGCTACACCTTC
clone size: NA; V gene: TRBV6-5; D gene: NA; J gene: TRBJ1-5; CDR3 protein: CASSSMIGVGNQPQHF; CDR3 DNA: TGTGCCAGCAGTTCGATGATAGGGGTAGGCAATCAGCCCCAGCATTTT
clone size: once; V gene: TRBV10-1; D gene: NA; J gene: TRBJ2-1; CDR3 protein: CASSAGVSYNEQFF; CDR3 DNA: TGCGCCAGCAGTGCAGGGGTTTCCTACAATGAGCAGTTCTTC
clone size: few; V gene: TRBV5-1; D gene: TRBD1; J gene: TRBJ2-7; CDR3 protein: CASSPYPGQGADEQYF; CDR3 DNA: TGCGCCAGCAGTCCGTACCCTGGACAGGGGGCTGACGAGCAGTACTTC
clone size: NA; V gene: TRBV4-1; D gene: NA; J gene: TRBJ1-1; CDR3 protein: CASSHLTTDTEAFF; CDR3 DNA: TGCGCCAGCAGCCACCTAACGACAGACACTGAAGCTTTCTTT
clone size: NA; V gene: TRBV7-9; D gene: TRBD1; J gene: TRBJ1-1; CDR3 protein: CASSFGQGLGEAFF; CDR3 DNA: TGTGCCAGCAGCTTCGGACAGGGCTTAGGTGAAGCTTTCTTT
clone size: NA; V gene: TRBV6-5; D gene: NA; J gene: TRBJ1-2; CDR3 protein: CASSYVQGYGYTF; CDR3 DNA: TGTGCCAGCAGTTACGTACAGGGCTATGGCTACACCTTC
clone size: NA; V gene: TRBV19; D gene: NA; J gene: TRBJ1-1; CDR3 protein: CASSDPPREAFF; CDR3 DNA: TGTGCCAGTAGCGATCCCCCCAGGGAAGCTTTCTTT
clone size: NA; V gene: TRBV6-1; D gene: NA; J gene: TRBJ2-7; CDR3 protein: CASSERGTAYEQYF; CDR3 DNA: TGTGCCAGCAGTGAAAGGGGAACGGCCTACGAGCAGTACTTC
clone size: NA; V gene: TRBV5-1; D gene: NA; J gene: TRBJ2-5; CDR3 protein: CASSGGGQQETQYF; CDR3 DNA: TGCGCCAGCAGTGGCGGGGGACAACAAGAGACCCAGTACTTC
clone size: NA; V gene: TRBV6-1; D gene: NA; J gene: TRBJ1-2; CDR3 protein: CASSAQEKLYGYPF; CDR3 DNA: TGTGCCAGCAGTGCCCAGGAAAAGCTCTATGGCTACCCCTTC
clone size: NA; V gene: TRBV6-5; D gene: NA; J gene: TRBJ2-5; CDR3 protein: CAPEGSPSQETQYF; CDR3 DNA: TGTGCCCCGGAGGGCAGCCCTTCCCAAGAGACCCAGTACTTC
clone size: NA; V gene: TRBV4-1; D gene: TRBD1; J gene: TRBJ2-7; CDR3 protein: CASSHNRGRSEQYF; CDR3 DNA: TGCGCCAGCAGCCATAACAGGGGGCGTAGCGAGCAGTACTTC
clone size: NA; V gene: TRBV6-5; D gene: NA; J gene: TRBJ1-1; CDR3 protein: CASSGDHRVTEAFF; CDR3 DNA: TGTGCCAGCAGTGGGGACCACAGGGTCACTGAAGCTTTCTTT
clone size: NA; V gene: TRBV4-2; D gene: TRBD1; J gene: TRBJ2-6; CDR3 protein: CASSRQGRGQGASGANVLTF; CDR3 DNA: TGTGCCAGCAGCCGACAAGGGAGAGGACAGGGGGCATCTGGGGCCAACGTCCTGACTTTC
clone size: once; V gene: TRBV14; D gene: TRBD1; J gene: TRBJ1-1; CDR3 protein: CASSQGRTGRDEAFF; CDR3 DNA: TGTGCCAGCAGCCAAGGAAGGACAGGGAGGGATGAAGCTTTCTTT
clone size: NA; V gene: TRBV11-2; D gene: NA; J gene: TRBJ1-2; CDR3 protein: CASSLDGPVGYTF; CDR3 DNA: TGTGCCAGCAGCTTAGACGGTCCGGTTGGCTACACCTTC
clone size: NA; V gene: TRBV12-5; D gene: NA; J gene: TRBJ2-7; CDR3 protein: CASGSHTGNEQYF; CDR3 DNA: TGTGCTAGTGGTTCCCACACAGGGAACGAGCAGTACTTC
clone size: NA; V gene: TRBV2; D gene: NA; J gene: TRBJ2-2; CDR3 protein: CASSVARGGTGELFF; CDR3 DNA: TGTGCCAGCAGTGTAGCTCGGGGTGGTACCGGGGAGCTGTTTTTT
clone size: once; V gene: TRBV7-6; D gene: TRBD2; J gene: TRBJ2-5; CDR3 protein: CASSRLAAQETQYF; CDR3 DNA: TGTGCCAGCAGCCGACTAGCGGCCCAAGAGACCCAGTACTTC
clone size: NA; V gene: TRBV19; D gene: NA; J gene: TRBJ2-4; CDR3 protein: CASSIRGRTKNIQYF; CDR3 DNA: TGTGCCAGTAGTATAAGGGGGAGAACCAAAAACATTCAGTACTTC
clone size: NA; V gene: TRBV9; D gene: TRBD2; J gene: TRBJ2-1; CDR3 protein: CASTPGTSAYNEQFF; CDR3 DNA: TGTGCCAGCACTCCCGGGACTAGCGCTTACAATGAGCAGTTCTTC
clone size: NA; V gene: TRBV7-8; D gene: NA; J gene: TRBJ1-1; CDR3 protein: CASSLARGTEAFF; CDR3 DNA: TGTGCCAGCAGCTTAGCCAGGGGAACTGAAGCTTTCTTT